This TCR beta chain was sequenced during a study of blood T cell repertoires in COVID-19. In the study overall: Spain, Italy and the United States supplied samples that represented acute and convalescent COVID-19. The cDNA or gDNA used as material had been derived from T cells, B-cell-depleted T cells, or PBMCs.

From germline, CDR1 is SNHLY and CDR2 FYNNEI. With 2 bases clipped from V and 1 base from J, the junction kept 4 bases outside the gene matches. The length of the CDR3 is 15 residues. Per the original methods: Counts of nucleated cells, estimated from reference gene primer amplification, were obtained. Data came from immunoSEQ multiplex PCR; TCRdb stores just in-frame clones and leaves some out. The V and J calls and clone size come from that table; D and trimming were worked out from the DNA. The sample has hundreds of thousands of clones; 80% to 90% are singletons. One Seattle source followed patients from active infection through their disease course.

Sequencing was done on a sample of peripheral blood. The receptor comes from a woman older than 75 with COVID-19, enrolled during active disease. This chain uses TRBV2 with TRBJ2-5, with TRBD2 identical over 7 bases. CDR3 sequence reads: CASSERSSGQETQYF. CDR3 bases: TGTGCCAGCAGTGAACGTTCTAGCGGCCAAGAGACCCAGTACTTC.